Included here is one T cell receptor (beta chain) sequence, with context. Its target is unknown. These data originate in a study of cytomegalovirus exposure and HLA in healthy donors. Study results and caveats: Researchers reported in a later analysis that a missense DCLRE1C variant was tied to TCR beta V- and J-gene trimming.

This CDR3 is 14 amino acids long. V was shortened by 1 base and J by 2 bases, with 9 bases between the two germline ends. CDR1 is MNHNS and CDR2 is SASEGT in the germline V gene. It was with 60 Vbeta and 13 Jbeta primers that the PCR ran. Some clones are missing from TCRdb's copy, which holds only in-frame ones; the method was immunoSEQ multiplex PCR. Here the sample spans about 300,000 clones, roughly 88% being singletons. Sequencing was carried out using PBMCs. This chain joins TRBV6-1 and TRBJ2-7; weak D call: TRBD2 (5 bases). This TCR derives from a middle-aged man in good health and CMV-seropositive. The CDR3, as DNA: TGTGCCAGCAGTGAAGTTAGCGAGACCTACGAGCAGTACTTC. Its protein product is CASSEVSETYEQYF.